A single sample is the source of the 12 T cell receptor beta chains below, sequenced in a study of cytotoxic CD8 clonotypes in ibrutinib-treated CLL. Using immunoSEQ multiplex PCR, the repertoire was profiled, and TCRdb retains in-frame clones only, with some absent. The data show about 160,000 clones, with roughly 88% seen just once and about 2.9% held by the top ten. Sequencing used PBMCs, obtained at disease progression, from a patient treated with ibrutinib. These receptor sequences come from a human donor with chronic lymphocytic leukemia.

The rearrangement links TRBV5-6 to TRBJ2-3; D remains unclear. The CDR3 totals 14 residues. V gave up 9 bases and J gave up 1 base, with 15 bases separating them. Germline V gene lookup returns CDR1 SGHDT and CDR2 YYEEEE. The CDR3 is CATLIWPRTDTQYF. CDR3 sequence (DNA): TGTGCCACCCTTATTTGGCCTCGCACAGATACGCAGTATTTT.

The chain has TRBV7-6 and TRBJ2-1, with D unresolved. This CDR3 is 13 amino acids long. Germline CDR1 is SGHVS and CDR2 is FNYEAQ. The V gene lost 1 base and the J gene lost 6 bases, with 7 bases spanning the gap. In DNA, the CDR3 is TGTGCCAGCAGCTTAGACGCGGCCAATGAGCAGTTCTTC. It translates to CASSLDAANEQFF.

The V call is TRBV20-1, the J call TRBJ2-7; D unclear. With 5 bases removed from V and 4 bases from J, the gap between germline ends came to 9 bases. The germline gives CDR1 DFQATT, CDR2 SNEGSKA (reference sequence). The CDR3 length is 11 residues. CDR3 amino acids: CSAAMAYEQYF. The DNA of the CDR3 is TGCAGTGCTGCCATGGCGTACGAGCAGTACTTC.

The chain combines TRBV6-1 with TRBJ1-1, with a weak D call TRBD1 (5 bases). The germline V gene encodes CDR1 MNHNS and CDR2 SASEGT. V was clipped by 4 bases and J by 0 bases, with 18 bases between them. The CDR3 loop spans 17 amino acids. For the CDR3, the DNA is TGTGCCAGCAGTGTCTCCCAGGGCCAAATATTGAACACTGAAGCTTTCTTT. The encoded protein is CASSVSQGQILNTEAFF.

J is TRBJ2-2 and V is TRBV7-6; 8 positions match TRBD1. The germline V gene has CDR1 SGHVS and CDR2 FNYEAQ. The V and J ends lost 0 bases and 0 bases, in that order; junction bases with no gene match: 3. The CDR3 is 17 residues long. For the CDR3, the DNA is TGTGCCAGCAGCTTAGCGCCGGGACAGGCGAACACCGGGGAGCTGTTTTTT. It yields the protein CASSLAPGQANTGELFF. Full variable domain (rest looked up from reference TRBV7-6 and TRBJ2-2): GAGVSQSPRYKVTKRGQDVALRCDPISGHVSLYWYRQALGQGPEFLTYFNYEAQQDKSGLPNDRFSAERPEGSISTLTIQRTEQRDSAMYRCASSLAPGQANTGELFFGEGSRLTVL.

The V call is TRBV27, the J call TRBJ2-3; D is possibly TRBD1 or TRBD2 (6 bases each). V lost 1 base, J lost 0 bases, and 14 bases lay in between. The CDR3 runs to 17 residues. Per the germline V gene, CDR1 is MNHEY and CDR2 is SMNVEV (reference sequence). The CDR3, as DNA: TGTGCCAGCAGTTTATTGGGGGGACAATTCAGCACAGATACGCAGTATTTT. Amino acid sequence: CASSLLGGQFSTDTQYF.

This chain uses TRBV11-2 with TRBJ2-7; 7 bases are a match to TRBD1. Trimming removed 2 bases from V and 4 bases from J; junction bases left unmatched: 11. The CDR3 runs 16 residues. Germline V lookup: CDR1 SGHAT, CDR2 FQNNGV. The CDR3 nucleotides read TGTGCCAGCAGCTTATTCCCAGGGGGATCGATTTACGAGCAGTACTTC. Protein sequence: CASSLFPGGSIYEQYF. The whole variable domain, filled in from reference TRBV11-2 and TRBJ2-7, reads EAGVAQSPRYKIIEKRQSVAFWCNPISGHATLYWYQQILGQGPKLLIQFQNNGVVDDSQLPKDRFSAERLKGVDSTLKIQPAKLEDSAVYLCASSLFPGGSIYEQYFGPGTRLTVT.

The chain carries TRBV28 and TRBJ1-2, with D hard to call. Trimming left V 7 bases short and J 2 bases short, with 8 bases between. The germline CDR1 and CDR2 sequences are MDHEN and SYDVKM. This CDR3 has 12 residues. In DNA, the CDR3 is TGTGCCAGCACTCGGCGCAACTATGGCTACACCTTC. Protein: CASTRRNYGYTF.

V usage is TRBV11-3 and J usage is TRBJ2-3; TRBD2 is a possible D gene (6 bases). The CDR3 has 18 amino acids. CDR1 SGHNT and CDR2 YENEEA come from the germline V gene. Deletions cut 6 bases from V and 0 bases from J, with 22 bases between. CDR3 loop: CASRGTGFLGHSTDTQYF. For the CDR3, the DNA is TGTGCCAGCAGGGGGACTGGGTTTCTGGGCCATAGCACAGATACGCAGTATTTT.

The rearrangement joins TRBV29-1 to TRBJ2-1; tentatively, D is TRBD2 (5 bases). The CDR3 length is 14 residues. The germline CDR1 and CDR2 sequences are SQVTM and ANQGSEA. The V and J ends lost 4 bases and 2 bases respectively, with 12 bases between them. The CDR3 sequence: CSVVTGKTYNEQFF. The CDR3 region has the DNA TGCAGCGTTGTAACGGGGAAGACCTACAATGAGCAGTTCTTC.

V gene TRBV6-5 combines with J gene TRBJ2-2; D call uncertain. The CDR3 is made up of 15 amino acids. The germline CDR1 and CDR2 sequences are MNHEY and SVGAGI. Trimming removed 3 bases at V and 7 bases at J, with 15 bases between. The CDR3 DNA reads TGTGCCAGCAGTTATACTGGGCCAAGGGTCGGGGAGCTGTTTTTT. It codes for CASSYTGPRVGELFF.

This chain joins TRBV7-2 and TRBJ1-1, with 8 bases fitting TRBD1. Trimming cost V 0 bases and J 5 bases; bases outside gene matches: 5. Germline V gene lookup returns CDR1 SGHTA and CDR2 FQGNSA. This CDR3 comprises 15 residues. The CDR3 coding sequence is TGTGCCAGCAGCTTAGCGGCAGGGGGCAATACTGAAGCTTTCTTT. This gives the protein CASSLAAGGNTEAFF.